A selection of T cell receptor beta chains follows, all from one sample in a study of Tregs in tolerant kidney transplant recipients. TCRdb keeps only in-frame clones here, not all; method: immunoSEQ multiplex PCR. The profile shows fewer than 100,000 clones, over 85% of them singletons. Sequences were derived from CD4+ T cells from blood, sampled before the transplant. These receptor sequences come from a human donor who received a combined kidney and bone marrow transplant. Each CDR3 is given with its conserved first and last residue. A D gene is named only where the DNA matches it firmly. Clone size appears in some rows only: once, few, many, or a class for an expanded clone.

CDR3aa: CAWSVSGGWEYF
CDR3nt: TGTGCCTGGAGTGTATCAGGAGGTTGGGAGTACTTC
v_gene: TRBV30
j_gene: TRBJ2-7
abundance: -
d_gene: -

CDR3aa: CASSVTGPGGYTF
CDR3nt: TGTGCCAGCAGCGTCACAGGGCCGGGGGGCTACACCTTC
v_gene: TRBV7-9
j_gene: TRBJ1-2
abundance: once
d_gene: -

CDR3aa: CASSLQTKNTEAFF
CDR3nt: TGTGCCAGCAGCTTACAGACAAAGAACACTGAAGCTTTCTTT
v_gene: TRBV5-4
j_gene: TRBJ1-1
abundance: -
d_gene: -

CDR3aa: CASSSGQFYGYTF
CDR3nt: TGTGCCAGCAGCTCGGGACAGTTCTATGGCTACACCTTC
v_gene: TRBV7-9
j_gene: TRBJ1-2
abundance: -
d_gene: TRBD1

CDR3aa: CASSPPSEDGYTF
CDR3nt: TGTGCCAGCTCACCACCTTCTGAGGATGGCTACACCTTC
v_gene: TRBV18
j_gene: TRBJ1-2
abundance: -
d_gene: -

CDR3aa: CASGFNRVRVTEAFF
CDR3nt: TGTGCCAGCGGATTTAACAGGGTAAGAGTCACTGAAGCTTTCTTT
v_gene: TRBV25-1
j_gene: TRBJ1-1
abundance: -
d_gene: -

CDR3aa: CAGTRRGISSEQYF
CDR3nt: TGTGCCGGGACCCGAAGGGGGATAAGCTCCGAGCAGTACTTC
v_gene: TRBV28
j_gene: TRBJ2-7
abundance: -
d_gene: -

CDR3aa: CASSWGLAGNYEQYF
CDR3nt: TGTGCCAGCAGCTGGGGACTAGCGGGCAACTACGAGCAGTACTTC
v_gene: TRBV7-8
j_gene: TRBJ2-7
abundance: -
d_gene: TRBD2

CDR3aa: CASSERGTAKNIQYF
CDR3nt: TGTGCCAGCAGTGAAAGGGGAACAGCCAAAAACATTCAGTACTTC
v_gene: TRBV6-1
j_gene: TRBJ2-4
abundance: -
d_gene: -

CDR3aa: CASSDLSSGANVLTF
CDR3nt: TGTGCCAGCAGTGACTTGTCGTCTGGGGCCAACGTCCTGACTTTC
v_gene: TRBV25-1
j_gene: TRBJ2-6
abundance: -
d_gene: -

CDR3aa: CSVERQINYGYTF
CDR3nt: TGCAGCGTTGAACGACAGATAAACTATGGCTACACCTTC
v_gene: TRBV29-1
j_gene: TRBJ1-2
abundance: -
d_gene: -

CDR3aa: CASSPFGFVGQGANTGELFF
CDR3nt: TGTGCCAGCTCACCATTCGGATTTGTCGGACAGGGGGCTAACACCGGGGAGCTGTTTTTT
v_gene: TRBV18
j_gene: TRBJ2-2
abundance: -
d_gene: TRBD1

CDR3aa: CASSANRDRYSNQPQHF
CDR3nt: TGTGCCAGTAGTGCAAACCGGGACAGATATAGCAATCAGCCCCAGCATTTT
v_gene: TRBV19
j_gene: TRBJ1-5
abundance: -
d_gene: TRBD1

CDR3aa: CASSQDTYNEQFF
CDR3nt: TGTGCCAGCAGCCAAGACACATACAATGAGCAGTTCTTC
v_gene: TRBV7-7
j_gene: TRBJ2-1
abundance: -
d_gene: -

CDR3aa: CASSYLGPETQYF
CDR3nt: TGTGCCAGCAGTTACTTGGGGCCAGAGACCCAGTACTTC
v_gene: TRBV6-5
j_gene: TRBJ2-5
abundance: -
d_gene: -

CDR3aa: CASSGGGNRGGYTF
CDR3nt: TGTGCCAGCAGTGGGGGAGGAAACAGGGGCGGCTACACCTTC
v_gene: TRBV7-8
j_gene: TRBJ1-2
abundance: -
d_gene: TRBD1

CDR3aa: CASSLLAATNEKLFF
CDR3nt: TGTGCCAGCAGTTTATTGGCTGCAACTAATGAAAAACTGTTTTTT
v_gene: TRBV28
j_gene: TRBJ1-4
abundance: once
d_gene: -

CDR3aa: CSVGTGYNGYTF
CDR3nt: TGCAGCGTTGGGACAGGGTATAATGGCTACACCTTC
v_gene: TRBV29-1
j_gene: TRBJ1-2
abundance: once
d_gene: TRBD1

CDR3aa: CASSSGLVEQFF
CDR3nt: TGTGCCAGCAGTTCAGGACTAGTTGAGCAGTTCTTC
v_gene: TRBV28
j_gene: TRBJ2-1
abundance: -
d_gene: TRBD2

CDR3aa: CASSKSYNEQFF
CDR3nt: TGTGCCAGCAGCAAGAGCTACAATGAGCAGTTCTTC
v_gene: TRBV9
j_gene: TRBJ2-1
abundance: once
d_gene: -

CDR3aa: CASRQTGGVNSPLHF
CDR3nt: TGTGCCAGCAGGCAGACAGGGGGAGTTAATTCACCCCTCCACTTT
v_gene: TRBV25-1
j_gene: TRBJ1-6
abundance: -
d_gene: TRBD1

CDR3aa: CASSLNRAETQYF
CDR3nt: TGTGCCAGCAGCTTAAACCGCGCAGAGACCCAGTACTTC
v_gene: TRBV7-2
j_gene: TRBJ2-5
abundance: -
d_gene: -

CDR3aa: CASSGGREDSFSYNEQFF
CDR3nt: TGTGCCAGCAGCGGGGGTCGGGAGGACTCTTTCTCCTACAATGAGCAGTTCTTC
v_gene: TRBV11-3
j_gene: TRBJ2-1
abundance: -
d_gene: TRBD2